This T cell receptor beta chain originates from a study of blood T cell repertoires in COVID-19. Study overall: Researchers got acute and convalescent COVID-19 samples from the United States, Italy and Spain. PBMCs, B-cell-depleted T cells, or T cells were the source of the cDNA or gDNA that made up the material.

This CDR3 region has 12 residues. Germline CDR1 SEHNR, CDR2 FQNEAQ (reference sequence). Trimming took 6 bases from V and 5 from J, leaving 11 bases between them. As originally analysed: Amplification with reference gene primers provided the estimates of nucleated cell counts. The method was immunoSEQ multiplex PCR; TCRdb's version includes in-frame clones alone and lacks a portion of them. Clone size and the V and J calls come from that table; the DNA yielded D and trimming. The top ten hold just over 2.5% of the sample, which has about 230,000 clones, roughly 85% seen once. The chain uses TRBV7-9 and TRBJ2-7, with D possibly TRBD2 on 6 matching bases. Sequenced sample: peripheral blood. This TCR came from a woman between 65 and 79 years old with active or convalescent COVID-19. The CDR3 DNA reads as TGTGCCAGCAGTCCCCCTAGCGACGAGCAGTACTTC. It yields the protein CASSPPSDEQYF. The full variable domain, rest sourced from reference TRBV7-9 and TRBJ2-7, is DTGVSQNPRHKITKRGQNVTFRCDPISEHNRLYWYRQTLGQGPEFLTYFQNEAQLEKSRLLSDRFSAERPKGSFSTLEIQRTEQGDSAMYLCASSPPSDEQYFGPGTRLTVT.